This T cell receptor beta chain was sequenced during a study of control samples from healthy donors and cancer patients. The CDR3 extends over 14 amino acids. Per germline, CDR1 SGHTA and CDR2 FQGNSA. Between the trimmed V and J ends, which lost 1 base and 6 bases, there was a span of 13 bases. Generated by immunoSEQ multiplex PCR, the TCRdb table keeps only in-frame clones and is missing some. The profile covers roughly 150,000 clones, with roughly 88% appearing a single time and over 1.5% taken by the ten largest. The receptor was isolated from a man between 18 and 29 years old in good health. This rearrangement joins TRBV7-2 to TRBJ2-7, with D perhaps matching TRBD1 (6 bases). Sequencing used blood. CDR3 sequence: CASSLVMGAGEQYF. CDR3 nucleotides: TGTGCCAGCAGCTTAGTGATGGGGGCAGGCGAGCAGTACTTC.